This TCR beta chain originates from a study of low-dose radiotherapy and immunotherapy resistance in tumors. Study summary: A total of 6.5 Gy was given to Cohort 1 as 0.5 Gy per fraction every 2 weeks. Individuals in Cohort 2 had 1 Gy per fraction every two weeks, adding up to 13 Gy over 26 weeks. Oral aspirin 300 mg was taken by patients daily for four cycles from cycle 1 day 1.

Both TCRalpha and TCRbeta chains were reverse transcribed with V-gene-specific primers. For amplifying TCRs, the PCR ran for around 20 cycles with Phusion, which was used together with a constant-region primer and the adapter on the V primers. MiXCR, run by TCRdb on the reads, gives a single entry per CDR3 protein. This sample has 60,000 or so distinct CDR3 sequences; 23% occur once, and the top ten carry about 7%. This clonotype was recorded many times. The sample's time point: after trial treatment. Treatment given: LDRT plus nivolumab, ipilimumab, low-dose cyclophosphamide and aspirin (RACIN trial). Tumors of eligible patients were advanced, solid and lacking tumor-infiltrating lymphocytes. The input for sequencing was PBMCs, taken after low-dose radiotherapy plus immunotherapy. The clonotype originates from a male donor with prostate cancer.

The CDR3 nucleotides read TGTGCCAGCAGCTCCGACAGGGGCACTGAAGCTTTCTTT. It is translated as CASSSDRGTEAFF. The chain uses TRBV7-8 and TRBJ1-1, with TRBD1 identical over 8 bases. V shed 4 bases, J shed 4 bases, and the junction held 2 bases outside the gene matches. The CDR3 has 13 residues. Germline V gene sequence: CDR1 SGHVS, CDR2 FQNEAQ. The variable domain in full, completed from reference TRBV7-8 and TRBJ1-1, reads GAGVSQSPRYKVAKRGQDVALRCDPISGHVSLFWYQQALGQGPEFLTYFQNEAQLDKSGLPSDRFFAERPEGSVSTLKIQRTQQEDSAVYLCASSSDRGTEAFFGQGTRLTVV.